The clone carrying this T cell receptor (beta chain) was seen repeatedly, ten times or more. This entry comes from a study of T-cell memory formation after mild COVID-19. V shed 4 bases and J 0 bases; nucleotides not matched to a gene: 16. The CDR3 covers 20 residues. Germline V gives CDR1 MGHRA, CDR2 YSYEKL. TCRdb ran MiXCR on the 5' RACE reads and lists one entry per CDR3 protein. Of about 560,000 distinct CDR3 sequences in the sample, roughly a sixth are singletons; the top ten hold around 7.8%. The source is an adult woman who had mild COVID-19 (a few samples of this study predate the infection). Cell type and time point are not known. Material for sequencing was PBMCs or a T cell subset sorted from them (not recorded which). This chain joins TRBV4-1 and TRBJ2-7; 12 nucleotides match TRBD2. CDR3 in DNA: TGCGCCAGCAGCCGATTCGCACCGGGACTAGCGGGCCGTAGCTCCTACGAGCAGTACTTC. This translates into CASSRFAPGLAGRSSYEQYF.